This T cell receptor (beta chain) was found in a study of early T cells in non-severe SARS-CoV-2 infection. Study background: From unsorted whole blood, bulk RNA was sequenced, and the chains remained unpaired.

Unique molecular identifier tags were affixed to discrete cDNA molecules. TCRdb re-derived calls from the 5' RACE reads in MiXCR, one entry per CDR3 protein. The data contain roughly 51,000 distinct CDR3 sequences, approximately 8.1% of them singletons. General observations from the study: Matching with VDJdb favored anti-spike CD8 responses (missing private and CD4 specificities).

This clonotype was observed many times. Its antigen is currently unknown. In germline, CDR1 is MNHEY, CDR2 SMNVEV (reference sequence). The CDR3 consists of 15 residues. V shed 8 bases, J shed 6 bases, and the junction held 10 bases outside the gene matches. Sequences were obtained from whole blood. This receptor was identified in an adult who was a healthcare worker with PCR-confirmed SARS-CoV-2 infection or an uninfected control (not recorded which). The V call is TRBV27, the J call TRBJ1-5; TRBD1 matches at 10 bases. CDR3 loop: CASSSLTGGFQPQHF. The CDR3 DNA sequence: TGTGCCAGCTCATCCCTGACAGGGGGCTTTCAGCCCCAGCATTTT.